These T cell receptor beta chains were read from a single sample in a study of siplizumab effects on memory and regulatory T cells. Some clones are missing from TCRdb's copy, which holds only in-frame ones; the method was immunoSEQ multiplex PCR. The data hold about 120,000 clones, with 93% observed a single time. Sample: non-Treg CD4+ T cells sorted from blood. All receptors come from a human donor in good health. CDR3s include the opening cysteine and the closing phenylalanine or tryptophan. A D gene is named only where the DNA matches it firmly. Not every row has a clone size; where given, it reads once, few, many or a size class.

size,D,J,V,CDR3,DNA
NA,TRBD1,TRBJ1-2,TRBV12-5,CASGQGAMSHGYTF,TGTGCTAGTGGGCAGGGGGCGATGTCTCATGGCTACACCTTC
NA,NA,TRBJ2-1,TRBV5-6,CASRNPGTEYNEQFF,TGTGCCAGCAGAAACCCCGGGACGGAATACAATGAGCAGTTCTTC
NA,TRBD1,TRBJ2-7,TRBV28,CASSLLPWGTVSYEQYF,TGTGCCAGCAGTTTACTCCCCTGGGGGACAGTCTCCTACGAGCAGTACTTC
NA,TRBD1,TRBJ2-1,TRBV7-3,CASSSVTGGWNEQFF,TGTGCCAGCAGCTCCGTGACAGGGGGCTGGAATGAGCAGTTCTTC
NA,NA,TRBJ1-2,TRBV11-2,CASSSITGTQTNYGYTF,TGTGCCAGCAGCTCCATTACCGGGACGCAGACTAACTATGGCTACACCTTC
NA,NA,TRBJ1-3,TRBV2,CASSVLHPDRNTIYF,TGTGCCAGCAGTGTTTTACACCCCGATCGAAACACCATATATTTT
NA,NA,TRBJ2-2,TRBV15,CATSRDRDTGELFF,TGTGCCACCAGCAGAGACAGGGACACCGGGGAGCTGTTTTTT
NA,NA,TRBJ1-5,TRBV5-5,CASSTQGNQPQHF,TGTGCCAGCAGCACCCAGGGAAATCAGCCCCAGCATTTT
NA,NA,TRBJ1-1,TRBV7-2,CASSARTEAFF,TGTGCCAGCAGCGCCAGAACTGAAGCTTTCTTT
NA,NA,TRBJ2-2,TRBV7-9,CASSVGTGVGELFF,TGTGCCAGCAGCGTCGGAACGGGAGTCGGGGAGCTGTTTTTT
NA,NA,TRBJ1-2,TRBV5-4,CASSRERLGGIYGYTF,TGTGCCAGCAGCCGAGAGAGATTGGGGGGAATTTATGGCTACACCTTC
NA,NA,TRBJ1-5,TRBV10-3,CAISGGGNQPQHF,TGTGCCATCAGTGGGGGAGGCAATCAGCCCCAGCATTTT
NA,NA,TRBJ1-2,TRBV28,CASTQLQGLYGYTF,TGTGCCAGCACCCAGTTACAGGGTCTCTATGGCTACACCTTC
NA,TRBD1,TRBJ1-6,TRBV2,CASSDTGAYNSPLHF,TGTGCCAGCAGTGACACAGGGGCATATAATTCACCCCTCCACTTT
NA,NA,TRBJ2-3,TRBV10-1,CASSARRITSTDTQYF,TGCGCCAGCAGTGCTAGGCGAATCACTAGCACAGATACGCAGTATTTT
NA,NA,TRBJ2-7,TRBV5-6,CASIGRSYEQYF,TGTGCCAGCATTGGCAGGTCCTACGAGCAGTACTTC
once,NA,TRBJ2-7,TRBV5-6,CASSREPYEQYF,TGTGCCAGCAGCCGAGAACCCTACGAGCAGTACTTC
NA,TRBD2,TRBJ2-3,TRBV10-3,CATAGGQTFKTDTQYF,TGTGCCACCGCGGGGGGGCAGACCTTTAAGACAGATACGCAGTATTTT
NA,TRBD2,TRBJ2-3,TRBV7-2,CASSWNGGGAERNTQYF,TGTGCCAGCAGCTGGAATGGCGGGGGGGCCGAGAGGAATACGCAGTATTTT
NA,NA,TRBJ2-2,TRBV29-1,CSVADRGNTGELFF,TGCAGCGTCGCCGACAGAGGAAACACCGGGGAGCTGTTTTTT
NA,TRBD1,TRBJ2-5,TRBV25-1,CASSAGGAGETQYF,TGTGCCAGCAGCGCAGGGGGCGCAGGGGAGACCCAGTACTTC
NA,NA,TRBJ2-2,TRBV7-2,CASREQGLGTGELFF,TGTGCCAGCAGAGAACAGGGATTGGGGACCGGGGAGCTGTTTTTT
NA,TRBD2,TRBJ2-4,TRBV2,CASTLTGTSGVYAKNIQYF,TGTGCCAGCACCCTAACCGGGACTAGCGGGGTTTACGCCAAAAACATTCAGTACTTC